This TCR beta chain was captured in a study of shared clonotypes between healthy human individuals (TCRdb year 2020). As for the study more broadly: The cohort comprised two women and a few men aged 18 to 49 years. For each donor, three plates each were used for CD4 naive and CD4 memory, two plates were used for CD8 naive, and one plate was used for CD8 memory. The study deeply sequenced blood TCR repertoires of about five healthy adults to estimate repertoire size and the extent of clonotype sharing between individuals. Libraries were prepared and TCR repertoires were sequenced by different laboratories using diverse techniques, in order to increase sequencing depth and limit assay-specific biases. Between about 0.94 and 8.9 billion PBMCs per donor were obtained by leukapheresis.

Counted from cysteine to phenylalanine, this CDR3 has 16 amino acids. Only the CDR3 DNA stays, 48 bases, in frame from base 1. V has 5 bases trimmed and J has 4 bases trimmed; junction bases matching no gene number 11. The germline V gene encodes CDR1 MNHEY and CDR2 SMNVEV (reference sequence). CD8 naive samples were obtained by positive selection for CCR7 among CD45RO-negative cells, yielding a CD45RA+CCR7+ population from which TemRA cells were excluded. The donors were healthy, HIV-negative adults with no recently reported acute infections or vaccinations. Only Caucasian adults living in Nashville, Tennessee, USA were represented among the donors. Blood was collected by leukapheresis, and PBMCs were isolated by Ficoll-Histopaque density gradient centrifugation and then cryopreserved in liquid nitrogen vapor phase. Purity and quantity of every magnetically sorted T cell population were checked by analytical flow cytometry. Genomic DNA was isolated from every sorted fraction and measured by UV absorbance on a Nanodrop 2000c.

Using the deep immunoSEQ assay, multiplex PCR amplified TCR CDR3 regions from genomic DNA. For each cell subset, the extracted genomic DNA was distributed evenly across all wells of several immunoSEQ 96-well plates, and each plate served as one replicate. For sorted subsets, about 210 ng of genomic DNA, equivalent to some 30,000 T cell genomes, went into each replicate PCR. Purified libraries were measured with a Qubit 3.0 fluorometer, size-checked on a Bioanalyzer 2100, and measured again with the KAPA Library Quantification kit. Each immunoSEQ 96-well plate was sequenced on its own single-read 150-cycle Illumina NextSeq 550 flow cell. As for how the authors treated the data: The immunoSEQ output contained only junctional sequences without quality scores, so filtering could not match that applied to full-length reads. Sequences were annotated with PyIR, a Python wrapper for IgBLAST v1.9, and V/J genes and CDR3 were assigned using IMGT germline references. Any read was removed if the V/J assignment was weak (E-value above 1e-6), the CDR3 was missing, or the read contained stop codons, out-of-frame junctions, or ambiguous translated residues. V3J clonotypes were defined by identical inferred V gene, J gene, and CDR3 amino acid sequence. The percentage overlap between two repertoires was calculated by dividing the number of shared unique clonotypes by the size of the smaller repertoire. Richness of each repertoire was evaluated using RTK rarefaction, the Chao1 estimator, and Recon v2.1 estimates of unobserved clonotypes. For all TCRbeta clonotypes obtained by the gDNA method from a few donors, generation probabilities were computed with OLGA. The immuneACCESS repertoire file appears here via TCRdb, limited to in-frame rearrangements. These files lack a portion of the clones; in checked studies, under half of the deficit traces to unresolved V genes, and the cause of the others is not known. The D gene and trimming were derived from the DNA, and the V and J assignments and clone size from that table. The sample records approximately 650,000 clones, nearly 97% of which are singletons. Approximately 0.1% of the sample comes from the top ten.

Findings and caveats that apply to the study as a whole: Compared with non-shared clonotypes, the clonotypes found in all four sorted-subset donors had higher generation probabilities. Pairwise subsampling indicated that sequencing depth was expected to affect the degree of clonotype sharing among donors. Larger estimated clonotype richness was generally found for naive subsets than for memory subsets. Sharing across four donors was observed for approximately 5% of naive CD4, under 4% of naive CD8, over 2% of memory CD4, and around 0.4% of memory CD8 clonotypes. Incomplete sequencing was indicated by rarefaction of sorted-subset datasets, despite the large sequencing depth. Sampling was restricted to blood, and TCR repertoires in tissues likely differ from the TCR repertoires found in blood. Because the study included only a small number of donors, the genetic and exposure-history diversity represented was limited.

A note on this clone: Its antigen has not been determined. There are no base qualities to consult, and no much larger clone falls within one base.

The sequence came from a woman in her 30s in good health. The rearrangement combines TRBV27 with TRBJ2-5; 9 junctional bases match TRBD2. The sequenced sample consisted of naive CD8+ T cells sorted from blood. The cell subset or site label, read with the paper, signifies: CD45RA+CCR7+. The sequenced DNA: TGTGCCAGCAGTCTTACCGGGACTAGCTTTCGAGAGACCCAGTACTTC. Its amino acids are CASSLTGTSFRETQYF.